This T cell receptor beta chain was observed in a study of T cells in Graves' hyperthyroidism and ophthalmopathy. Study overall: Specimen type is peripheral blood, collected at initial diagnosis prior to any treatment.

Using RNA transcripts as the source, TCR beta CDR3 regions were amplified. The HTBI primer set served for first-round RT-PCR of the TCR CDR3. TCRdb reprocessed the multiplex PCR reads with MiXCR, giving one entry per CDR3 protein. The data contain fewer than 900,000 distinct CDR3 sequences, around 20% of them singletons. The study left out patients who had uncontrolled infection, other autoimmune disease, pregnancy or lactation. Germline-derived CDR1 and CDR2 are MNHNS and SASEGT. This CDR3 spans 14 amino acids. Trimming removed 7 bases from V and 9 bases from J; junction bases left unmatched: 6. This clonotype has at least ten counts.

The specimen sequenced was blood. The clonotype comes from a woman aged 45-65 years with Graves' hyperthyroidism that later progressed to Graves' ophthalmopathy. The chain recombines TRBV6-1 with TRBJ1-6, with TRBD1 matching over 10 bases. The CDR3 DNA follows: TGTGCCAGCACCCCGGGACAGGGGAGTTCACCCCTCCACTTT. Its translation: CASTPGQGSSPLHF.